The rows below give T cell receptor beta chains drawn from one sample of a study of blood T cell repertoires in COVID-19. The data were produced by immunoSEQ multiplex PCR, yet TCRdb's version contains in-frame clones alone and is incomplete. The sample lists approximately 67,000 clones; about 90% were seen once. Material: peripheral blood. The origin of the receptors is a human donor in a cohort sampled during active COVID-19. The CDR3 runs from the conserved cysteine through the conserved F or W. The D gene is left open where the match is weak. Only part of the rows carry a size: once, few, many, or a class if the clone is expanded.

CDR3aa	CDR3nt	d_gene	abundance	v_gene	j_gene
CASSFGQDYNEQFF	TGTGCCAGCAGCTTTGGACAGGACTACAATGAGCAGTTCTTC	TRBD1	.	TRBV7-2	TRBJ2-1
CASSDVGGSGDTQYF	TGTGCCAGCAGTGATGTAGGTGGGTCAGGAGATACGCAGTATTTT	.	.	TRBV25-1	TRBJ2-3
CASTSRGAGSTDTQYF	TGTGCCAGTACTAGCCGGGGAGCGGGGAGCACAGATACGCAGTATTTT	TRBD2	.	TRBV19	TRBJ2-3
CASSWTEDTQYF	TGTGCCAGCAGCTGGACTGAAGATACGCAGTATTTT	.	once	TRBV6-2/TRBV6-3	TRBJ2-3
CASSSRGWTSGTDTQYF	TGTGCCAGCAGCTCCCGCGGGTGGACTAGCGGCACAGATACGCAGTATTTT	TRBD2	.	TRBV7-2	TRBJ2-3
CASSLGAGTGSLNTEAFF	TGTGCCAGCAGCTTAGGGGCCGGGACAGGGAGCTTGAACACTGAAGCTTTCTTT	TRBD1	.	TRBV7-9	TRBJ1-1
CASSKLAGGDTQYF	TGTGCCAGCAGTAAACTAGCGGGAGGGGATACGCAGTATTTT	TRBD2	.	TRBV6-2/TRBV6-3	TRBJ2-3
CASQGDRAKNIQYF	TGTGCCAGCCAGGGGGACAGGGCAAAAAACATTCAGTACTTC	TRBD1	.	TRBV19	TRBJ2-4
CASSSDGPNSYNEQFF	TGTGCCAGCAGTTCCGATGGGCCCAACTCCTACAATGAGCAGTTCTTC	.	.	TRBV28	TRBJ2-1
CASSSVPGGEQYF	TGTGCCAGCAGCTCAGTCCCGGGAGGCGAGCAGTACTTC	TRBD2	.	TRBV7-2	TRBJ2-7
CASSLLGGIIYIQYF	TGTGCCAGCAGTTTATTGGGAGGAATAATCTACATTCAGTACTTC	.	.	TRBV27	TRBJ2-4
CASSRQGGKPTQYF	TGTGCCAGCAGCCGGCAGGGCGGAAAGCCTACGCAGTATTTT	.	.	TRBV3-1/TRBV3-2	TRBJ2-3
CASSLDGVGVSPLHF	TGCGCCAGCAGCTTGGATGGGGTCGGGGTCTCACCCCTCCACTTT	.	.	TRBV5-1	TRBJ1-6
CASSSGTGHKNTEAFF	TGTGCCAGCAGCTCCGGGACGGGACACAAGAACACTGAAGCTTTCTTT	.	.	TRBV5-6	TRBJ1-1
CASSTDRQDTQYF	TGTGCCAGCAGTACGGACAGACAAGATACGCAGTATTTT	.	.	TRBV2	TRBJ2-3
CASSQGLAGGGLNNEQFF	TGTGCCAGCAGCCAAGGACTAGCGGGAGGGGGTCTTAACAATGAGCAGTTCTTC	TRBD2	once	TRBV4-2	TRBJ2-1
CASSFTGTGVYEQYF	TGTGCCAGCAGCTTTACCGGGACAGGGGTCTACGAGCAGTACTTC	TRBD1	few	TRBV7-2	TRBJ2-7
CASSEPGLAVYNEQFF	TGTGCCAGCAGTGAACCGGGACTAGCGGTGTACAATGAGCAGTTCTTC	TRBD2	few	TRBV6-1	TRBJ2-1
CASSVGEGAGANVLTF	TGTGCCAGCAGCGTAGGGGAGGGAGCTGGGGCCAACGTCCTGACTTTC	TRBD2	.	TRBV9	TRBJ2-6
CASTGPGTSKAETQYF	TGTGCCAGCACCGGTCCCGGGACTAGCAAAGCAGAGACCCAGTACTTC	TRBD2	.	TRBV28	TRBJ2-5
CASSSRTSGISTDTQYF	TGTGCCAGCAGTTCGCGGACTAGCGGGATTAGCACAGATACGCAGTATTTT	TRBD2	.	TRBV27	TRBJ2-3
CASSVKGLAGISGANVLTF	TGTGCCAGCAGCGTGAAGGGACTAGCGGGCATCTCTGGGGCCAACGTCCTGACTTTC	TRBD2	.	TRBV9	TRBJ2-6
CASNEGQRVLGEQYF	TGCGCCAGCAACGAGGGCCAGCGGGTGTTGGGTGAGCAGTACTTC	.	.	TRBV10-2	TRBJ2-7
CASSLVQRGRNQPQHF	TGTGCCAGCAGTTTAGTTCAGCGGGGGCGCAATCAGCCCCAGCATTTT	.	.	TRBV28	TRBJ1-5